This passage covers 2 T cell receptor beta chains from one sample sequenced in a study of human T cells and chemical hapten exposure. Time point of the sample: healthy volunteer bleed at 6 weeks. Unfractionated whole blood was the source of the extracted total RNA. TCRdb reprocessed the RACE reads with MiXCR, giving one entry per CDR3 protein. The sample includes under 50,000 distinct CDR3 sequences, about 3.7% of them seen just once. The sequencing sample was made of whole blood. All receptors come from a human donor in good health. Some clones in this sample may be carry-over from other donors' samples.

This clonotype was recorded at least ten times. The DNA of the CDR3 is TGTGCCAGCAGCCTTGTGTCGGCCTACGAGCAGTACTTC. The encoded protein is CASSLVSAYEQYF. This sequence joins TRBV12-3 or TRBV12-4 and TRBJ2-7, with D uncertain. This CDR3 has 13 amino acids. Trimming removed 6 bases at V and 2 bases at J, with 11 bases between.

This clonotype was seen at least ten times. The CDR3 protein is CASTQGSPTDTQYF. The DNA for the CDR3 is TGTGCCAGCACCCAGGGGTCCCCCACAGATACGCAGTATTTT. The chain employs TRBV28 and TRBJ2-3, with a possible D match to TRBD1 (6 bases). The V gene lost 7 bases and the J gene lost 2 bases, with 13 bases spanning the gap. Per germline, CDR1 MDHEN and CDR2 SYDVKM. The CDR3 covers 14 residues.